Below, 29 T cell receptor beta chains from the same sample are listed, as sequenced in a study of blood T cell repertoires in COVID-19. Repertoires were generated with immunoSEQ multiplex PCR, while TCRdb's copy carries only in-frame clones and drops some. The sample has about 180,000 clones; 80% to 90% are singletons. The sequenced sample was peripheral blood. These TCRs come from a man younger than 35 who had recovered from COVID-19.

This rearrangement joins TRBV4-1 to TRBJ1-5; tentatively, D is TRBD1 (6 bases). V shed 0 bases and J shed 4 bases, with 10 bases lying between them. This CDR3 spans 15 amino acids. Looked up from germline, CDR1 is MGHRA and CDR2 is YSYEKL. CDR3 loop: CASSQDWQGNQPQHF. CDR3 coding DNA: TGCGCCAGCAGCCAAGATTGGCAGGGGAATCAGCCCCAGCATTTT.

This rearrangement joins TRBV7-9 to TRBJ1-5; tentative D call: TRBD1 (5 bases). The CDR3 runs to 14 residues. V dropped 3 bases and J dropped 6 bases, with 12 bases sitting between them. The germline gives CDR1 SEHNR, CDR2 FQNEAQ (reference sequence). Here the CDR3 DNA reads TGTGCCAGCAGCTTCTCCCAGGGCTCTCAGCCCCAGCATTTT. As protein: CASSFSQGSQPQHF.

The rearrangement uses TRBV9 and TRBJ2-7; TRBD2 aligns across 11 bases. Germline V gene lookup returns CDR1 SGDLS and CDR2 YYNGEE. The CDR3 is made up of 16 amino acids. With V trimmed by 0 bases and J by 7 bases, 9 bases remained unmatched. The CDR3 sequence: CASSVGLAGGPGEQYF. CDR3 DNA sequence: TGTGCCAGCAGCGTAGGGTTAGCGGGAGGGCCTGGAGAGCAGTACTTC.

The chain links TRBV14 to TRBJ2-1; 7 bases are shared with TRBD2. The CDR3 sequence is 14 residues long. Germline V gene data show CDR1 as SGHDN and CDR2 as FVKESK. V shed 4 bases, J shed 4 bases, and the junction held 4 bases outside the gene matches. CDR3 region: CASSLTSVYNEQFF. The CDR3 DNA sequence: TGTGCCAGCAGCCTTACTAGCGTGTACAATGAGCAGTTCTTC.

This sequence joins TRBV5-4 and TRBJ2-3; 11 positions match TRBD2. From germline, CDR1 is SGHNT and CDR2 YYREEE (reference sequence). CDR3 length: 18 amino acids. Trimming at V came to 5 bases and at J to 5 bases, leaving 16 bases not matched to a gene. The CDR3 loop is CASSRGLAGRREGDTQYF. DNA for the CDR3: TGTGCCAGCAGTCGAGGACTAGCGGGTCGCCGAGAGGGAGATACGCAGTATTTT.

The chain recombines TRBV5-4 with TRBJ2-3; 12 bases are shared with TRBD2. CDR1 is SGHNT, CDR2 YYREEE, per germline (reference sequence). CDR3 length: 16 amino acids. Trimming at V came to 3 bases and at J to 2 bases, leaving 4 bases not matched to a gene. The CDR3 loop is CASSSRLAGDTDTQYF. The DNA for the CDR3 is TGTGCCAGCAGCTCCAGACTAGCGGGGGACACAGATACGCAGTATTTT.

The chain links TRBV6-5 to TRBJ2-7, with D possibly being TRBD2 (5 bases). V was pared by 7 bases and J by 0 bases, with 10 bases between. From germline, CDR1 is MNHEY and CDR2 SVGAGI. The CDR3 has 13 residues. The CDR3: CASTTRSSYEQYF. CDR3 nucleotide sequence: TGTGCCAGCACCACTAGGAGCTCCTACGAGCAGTACTTC.

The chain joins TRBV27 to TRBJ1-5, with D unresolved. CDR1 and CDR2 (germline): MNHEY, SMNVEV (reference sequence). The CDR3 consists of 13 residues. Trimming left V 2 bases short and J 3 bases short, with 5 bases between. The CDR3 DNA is TGTGCCAGCAGTTTACTTTACAATCAGCCCCAGCATTTT. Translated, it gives CASSLLYNQPQHF.

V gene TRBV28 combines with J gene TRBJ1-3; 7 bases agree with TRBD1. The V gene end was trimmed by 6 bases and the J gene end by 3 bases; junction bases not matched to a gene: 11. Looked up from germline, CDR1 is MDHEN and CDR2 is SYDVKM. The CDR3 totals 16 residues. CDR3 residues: CASSPRQGGRGNTIYF. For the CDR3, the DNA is TGTGCCAGCAGCCCCCGACAGGGCGGACGTGGAAACACCATATATTTT.

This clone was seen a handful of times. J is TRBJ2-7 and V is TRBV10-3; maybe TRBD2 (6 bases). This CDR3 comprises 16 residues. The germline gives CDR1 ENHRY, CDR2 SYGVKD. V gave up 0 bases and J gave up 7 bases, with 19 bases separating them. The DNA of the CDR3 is TGTGCCATCAGTGAGTCCTCCGGACGGGAGCTCCGGGAGCAGTACTTC. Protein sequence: CAISESSGRELREQYF.

The CDR3 DNA follows: TGCGCCAGCAGCCAAGACAGGGTGTTTCCCTACAATGAGCAGTTCTTC. Residues: CASSQDRVFPYNEQFF. The chain has TRBV4-3 and TRBJ2-1, with TRBD1 as a possible D gene (5 bases). The germline gives CDR1 LGHNA, CDR2 YSLEER. The CDR3 covers 16 residues. Trimming removed 0 bases at V and 2 bases at J, with 11 bases between.

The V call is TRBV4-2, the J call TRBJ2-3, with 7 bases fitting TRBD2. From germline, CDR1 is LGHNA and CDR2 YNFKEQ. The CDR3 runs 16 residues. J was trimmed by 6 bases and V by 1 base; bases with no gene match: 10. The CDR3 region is CASSQGDSVGGDTQYF. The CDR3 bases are TGTGCCAGCAGCCAAGGGGATAGCGTGGGAGGGGATACGCAGTATTTT.

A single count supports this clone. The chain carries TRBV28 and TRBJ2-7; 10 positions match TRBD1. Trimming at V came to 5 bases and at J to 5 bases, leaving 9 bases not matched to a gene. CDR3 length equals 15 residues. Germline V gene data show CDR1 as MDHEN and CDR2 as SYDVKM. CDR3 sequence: CASSPGDRGRDEQYF. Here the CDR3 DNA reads TGTGCCAGCAGTCCAGGGGACAGGGGAAGGGACGAGCAGTACTTC. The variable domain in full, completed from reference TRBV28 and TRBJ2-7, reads DVKVTQSSRYLVKRTGEKVFLECVQDMDHENMFWYRQDPGLGLRLIYFSYDVKMKEKGDIPEGYSVSREKKERFSLILESASTNQTSMYLCASSPGDRGRDEQYFGPGTRLTVT.

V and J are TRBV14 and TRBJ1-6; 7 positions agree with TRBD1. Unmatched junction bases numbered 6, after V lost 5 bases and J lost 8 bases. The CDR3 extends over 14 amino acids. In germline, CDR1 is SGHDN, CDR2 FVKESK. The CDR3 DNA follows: TGTGCCAGCAGCAACCGACAGGGCGATTCACCCCTCCACTTT. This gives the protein CASSNRQGDSPLHF.

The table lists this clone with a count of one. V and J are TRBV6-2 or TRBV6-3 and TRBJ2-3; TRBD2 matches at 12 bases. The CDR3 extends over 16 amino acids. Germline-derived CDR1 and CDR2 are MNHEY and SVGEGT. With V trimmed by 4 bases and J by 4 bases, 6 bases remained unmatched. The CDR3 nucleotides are TGTGCCAGCAGTTTACTAGCGGGAGGAGGGGCAGATACGCAGTATTTT. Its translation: CASSLLAGGGADTQYF.

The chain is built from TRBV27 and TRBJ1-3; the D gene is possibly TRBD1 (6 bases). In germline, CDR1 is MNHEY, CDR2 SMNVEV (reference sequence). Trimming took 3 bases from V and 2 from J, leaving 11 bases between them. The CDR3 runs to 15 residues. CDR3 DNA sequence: TGTGCCAGCAGTTTCACACAGGGTCCTGGAAACACCATATATTTT. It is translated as CASSFTQGPGNTIYF.

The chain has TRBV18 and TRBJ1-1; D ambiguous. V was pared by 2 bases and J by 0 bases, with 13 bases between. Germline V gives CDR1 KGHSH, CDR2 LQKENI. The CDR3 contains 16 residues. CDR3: CASSPGQRALNTEAFF. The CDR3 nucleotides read TGTGCCAGCTCACCAGGTCAGAGGGCCCTGAACACTGAAGCTTTCTTT.

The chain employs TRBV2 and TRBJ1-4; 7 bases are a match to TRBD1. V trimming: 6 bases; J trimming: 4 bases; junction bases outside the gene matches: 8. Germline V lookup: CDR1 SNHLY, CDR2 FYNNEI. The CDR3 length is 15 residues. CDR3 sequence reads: CASRGFGTDNEKLFF. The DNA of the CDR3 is TGTGCCAGCAGGGGCTTTGGGACAGATAATGAAAAACTGTTTTTT.

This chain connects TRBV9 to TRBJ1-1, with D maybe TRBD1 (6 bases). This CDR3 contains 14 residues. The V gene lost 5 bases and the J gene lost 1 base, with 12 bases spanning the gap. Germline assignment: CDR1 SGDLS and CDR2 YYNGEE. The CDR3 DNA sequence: TGTGCCAGCAGGGGGGCCAGTGGGAACACTGAAGCTTTCTTT. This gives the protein CASRGASGNTEAFF.

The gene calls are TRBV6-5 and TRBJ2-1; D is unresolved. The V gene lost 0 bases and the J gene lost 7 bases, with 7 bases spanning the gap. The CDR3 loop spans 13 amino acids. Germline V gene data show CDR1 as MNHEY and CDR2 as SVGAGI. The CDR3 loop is CASSYSSRNEQFF. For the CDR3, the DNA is TGTGCCAGCAGTTACTCCTCGAGGAATGAGCAGTTCTTC.

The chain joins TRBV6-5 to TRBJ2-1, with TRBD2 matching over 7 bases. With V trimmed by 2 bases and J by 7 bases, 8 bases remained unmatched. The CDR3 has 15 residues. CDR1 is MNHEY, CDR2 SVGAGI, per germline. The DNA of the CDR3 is TGTGCCAGCAGTTACGGGGGGGTTTCGGGAAATGAGCAGTTCTTC. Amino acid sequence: CASSYGGVSGNEQFF.

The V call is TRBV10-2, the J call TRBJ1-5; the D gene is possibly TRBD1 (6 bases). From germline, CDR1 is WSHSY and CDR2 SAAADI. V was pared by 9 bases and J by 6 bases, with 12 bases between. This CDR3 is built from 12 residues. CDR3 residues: CASRQDTQPQHF. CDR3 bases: TGCGCCAGTCGACAGGACACTCAGCCCCAGCATTTT.

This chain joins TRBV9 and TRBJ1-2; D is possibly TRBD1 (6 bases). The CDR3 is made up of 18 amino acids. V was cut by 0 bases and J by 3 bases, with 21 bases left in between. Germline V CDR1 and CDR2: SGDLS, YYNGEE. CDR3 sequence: CASSVAAGAVPPDYGYTF. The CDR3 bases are TGTGCCAGCAGCGTAGCTGCAGGGGCCGTCCCACCAGACTATGGCTACACCTTC.

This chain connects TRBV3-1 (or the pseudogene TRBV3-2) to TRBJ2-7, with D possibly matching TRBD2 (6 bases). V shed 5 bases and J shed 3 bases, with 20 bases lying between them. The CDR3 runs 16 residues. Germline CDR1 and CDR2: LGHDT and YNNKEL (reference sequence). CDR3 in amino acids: CASSEGTTGGFYEQYF. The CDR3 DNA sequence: TGTGCCAGCAGCGAGGGGACCACAGGAGGGTTCTACGAGCAGTACTTC.

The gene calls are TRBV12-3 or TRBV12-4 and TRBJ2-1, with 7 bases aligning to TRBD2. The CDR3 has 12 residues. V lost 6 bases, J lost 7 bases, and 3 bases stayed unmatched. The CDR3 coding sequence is TGTGCCAGCAGCATTAGCGGGAATGAGCAGTTCTTC. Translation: CASSISGNEQFF.

CDR3 residues: CASSYSRVVEQFF. The CDR3 DNA is TGTGCCAGCAGTTACTCCAGGGTGGTTGAGCAGTTCTTC. V usage is TRBV6-2 or TRBV6-3 and J usage is TRBJ2-1, with D possibly matching TRBD1 (5 bases). Germline V gene data show CDR1 as MNHEY and CDR2 as SVGEGT. The length of the CDR3 is 13 residues. V was clipped by 0 bases and J by 9 bases, with 9 bases between them.

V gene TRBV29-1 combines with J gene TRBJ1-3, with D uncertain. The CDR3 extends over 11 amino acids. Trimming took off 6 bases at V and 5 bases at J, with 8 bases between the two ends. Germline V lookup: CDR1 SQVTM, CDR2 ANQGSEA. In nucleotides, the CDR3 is TGCAGCGTGGAACTTCGAAACACCATATATTTT. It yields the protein CSVELRNTIYF.

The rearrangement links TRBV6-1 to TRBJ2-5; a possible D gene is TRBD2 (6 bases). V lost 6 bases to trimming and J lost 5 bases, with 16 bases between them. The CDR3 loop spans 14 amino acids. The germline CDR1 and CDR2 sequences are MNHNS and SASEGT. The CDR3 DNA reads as TGTGCCAGCAGGTCGGCGGGGCCCGGGGAGACCCAGTACTTC. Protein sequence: CASRSAGPGETQYF.

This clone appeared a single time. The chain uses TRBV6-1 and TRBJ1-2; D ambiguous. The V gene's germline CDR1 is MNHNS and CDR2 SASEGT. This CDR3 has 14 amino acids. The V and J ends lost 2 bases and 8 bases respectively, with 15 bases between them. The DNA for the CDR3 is TGTGCCAGCAGTGAATCGCCCCAAGCTAGCGGCTACACCTTC. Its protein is CASSESPQASGYTF.